The 30 T cell receptor beta chains below come from one sample, sequenced in a study of cytomegalovirus exposure and HLA in healthy donors (dated by TCRdb to the late 2010s). Receptor amplification or capture employed the immunoSEQ multiplex PCR assay. The source is immuneACCESS, and TCRdb retained only in-frame sequences with V and J called. Part of the clones is not carried over; for the studies checked, unresolved V genes explain less than half of this, and the remainder is unexplained. The sample records 55,000 to 75,000 clones, about 91% of which are singletons. The ten largest clones take up about 3% of the sample. The sequenced sample was PBMCs. Source of these receptors: a man aged 18 to 30 in good health and CMV-seronegative.

This chain joins TRBV28 and TRBJ2-1; 8 nucleotides match TRBD2. CDR1 and CDR2 from the germline V gene are MDHEN and SYDVKM. The J segment lost 2 bases and the V segment lost 6 bases, leaving 3 bases of the junction unmatched. There are 14 residues in the CDR3. Here the CDR3 DNA reads TGTGCCAGCAGGGGTAGCGGGACCTACAATGAGCAGTTCTTC. It encodes CASRGSGTYNEQFF.

The chain uses TRBV5-4 and TRBJ2-7, with D maybe TRBD1 (5 bases). Germline V CDR1 and CDR2: SGHNT, YYREEE (reference sequence). V gave up 5 bases and J gave up 6 bases, with 15 bases separating them. The CDR3 is made up of 13 amino acids. In DNA, the CDR3 is TGTGCCAGCAGTAGCCTCAGGGTTCTCGAGCAGTACTTC. Translation: CASSSLRVLEQYF.

The chain joins TRBV6-1 to TRBJ1-3; the match to TRBD1 covers 8 bases. Germline lookup yields CDR1 MNHNS and CDR2 SASEGT. V lost 2 bases, J lost 3 bases, and 6 bases stayed unmatched. CDR3 length equals 16 residues. CDR3 protein: CASSESGRGLGNTIYF. The CDR3 coding sequence is TGTGCCAGCAGTGAAAGTGGCAGGGGGCTTGGAAACACCATATATTTT.

The chain combines TRBV5-5 with TRBJ1-1, with 7 bases identical to TRBD1. CDR3 length equals 14 residues. V trimming: 3 bases; J trimming: 3 bases; junction bases outside the gene matches: 5. Per germline, CDR1 SGHKS and CDR2 YYEKEE (reference sequence). The CDR3 DNA reads TGTGCCAGCAGCTCGGAAGGGGGCTACACTGAAGCTTTCTTT. Translation: CASSSEGGYTEAFF.

The chain couples TRBV5-1 to TRBJ2-3, with 10 bases identical to TRBD2. Germline V lookup: CDR1 SGHRS, CDR2 YFSETQ. J was trimmed by 5 bases and V by 4 bases; bases with no gene match: 7. The CDR3 sequence is 15 residues long. The CDR3: CASSPSGRLEDTQYF. CDR3 nucleotides: TGCGCCAGCAGCCCTAGCGGGAGATTGGAAGATACGCAGTATTTT. The full variable domain, in which reference TRBV5-1 and TRBJ2-3 provide the parts outside the CDR3, is KAGVTQTPRYLIKTRGQQVTLSCSPISGHRSVSWYQQTPGQGLQFLFEYFSETQRNKGNFPGRFSGRQFSNSRSEMNVSTLELGDSALYLCASSPSGRLEDTQYFGPGTRLTVL.

This clone was detected a few times. The chain has TRBV18 and TRBJ2-3, with D perhaps TRBD2 (6 bases). V lost 2 bases to trimming and J lost 4 bases, with 7 bases between them. The CDR3 loop spans 13 amino acids. Per germline, CDR1 KGHSH and CDR2 LQKENI. This chain's CDR3 is CASSPGEADTQYF. The CDR3 nucleotides read TGTGCCAGCTCACCAGGGGAGGCAGATACGCAGTATTTT.

V is TRBV7-2 and J is TRBJ2-1; 9 nucleotides align to TRBD2. The CDR3 covers 16 residues. Per the germline V gene, CDR1 is SGHTA and CDR2 is FQGNSA. The V segment lost 5 bases and the J segment 8 bases; nucleotides outside the gene matches: 13. CDR3 protein: CASSAGWGGRVDEQFF. CDR3 nucleotides: TGTGCCAGCAGCGCCGGGTGGGGCGGGAGGGTGGATGAGCAGTTCTTC.

The chain is built from TRBV29-1 and TRBJ1-5, with 7 bases fitting TRBD1. CDR1 is SQVTM, CDR2 ANQGSEA, per germline. V shed 3 bases, J shed 6 bases, and the junction held 5 bases outside the gene matches. This CDR3 comprises 13 residues. As DNA, the CDR3 is TGCAGCGTTGACGCAGGGGGAGGTCAGCCCCAGCATTTT. Translating it yields CSVDAGGGQPQHF.

This chain's CDR3 is CASSFLINTQGYTF. The DNA for the CDR3 is TGTGCCAGCAGCTTCCTTATCAATACGCAGGGCTACACCTTC. J is TRBJ1-2 and V is TRBV7-2, with D unresolved. This CDR3 is 14 amino acids long. Germline assignment: CDR1 SGHTA and CDR2 FQGNSA. Deletions cut 3 bases from V and 8 bases from J, with 16 bases between.

This chain connects TRBV14 to TRBJ2-1; no firm D call. This CDR3 spans 12 amino acids. V was shortened by 6 bases and J by 2 bases, with 5 bases between the two germline ends. Per the germline V gene, CDR1 is SGHDN and CDR2 is FVKESK. CDR3 bases: TGTGCCAGCAGTCTACCCTACAATGAGCAGTTCTTC. Its translation is CASSLPYNEQFF.

J is TRBJ2-5 and V is TRBV6-5, with 8 bases identical to TRBD1. The CDR3 length is 15 residues. Germline V gene data show CDR1 as MNHEY and CDR2 as SVGAGI. V shed 10 bases and J 5 bases; nucleotides not matched to a gene: 15. The CDR3 protein is CANPRRFRGHETQYF. The CDR3 nucleotides are TGTGCCAACCCCCGGAGGTTCAGGGGGCACGAGACCCAGTACTTC.

The CDR3 reads CASSQSRGSYEQYF. The CDR3, as DNA: TGTGCCAGCAGCCAATCCCGGGGTTCCTACGAGCAGTACTTC. J is TRBJ2-7 and V is TRBV16; D may be TRBD2 (5 bases). The CDR3 runs to 14 residues. The V end lost 0 bases, the J end lost 1 base, and 7 bases lay between the germline ends. The germline gives CDR1 KGHSY, CDR2 FQNENV.

The chain combines TRBV6-1 with TRBJ1-2; 10 bases are a match to TRBD1. V trimming: 5 bases; J trimming: 7 bases; junction bases outside the gene matches: 10. The CDR3 is 15 amino acids. Germline CDR1 reads MNHNS; CDR2 reads SASEGT. In DNA, the CDR3 is TGTGCCAGCAGTACCCGGACAGGGGGAACCGGTGGCTACACCTTC. Protein: CASSTRTGGTGGYTF.

The chain is built from TRBV19 and TRBJ1-5, with D possibly being TRBD1 (5 bases). CDR3 length: 15 amino acids. V lost 6 bases to trimming and J lost 2 bases, with 14 bases between them. Germline V lookup: CDR1 LNHDA, CDR2 SQIVND (reference sequence). In DNA form, the CDR3 reads TGTGCCAGTAGGCGACAGTACCCAGGCAATCAGCCCCAGCATTTT. Residues: CASRRQYPGNQPQHF.

This chain joins TRBV5-6 and TRBJ2-5; D call uncertain. CDR1 is SGHDT, CDR2 YYEEEE, per germline. V lost 0 bases and J lost 0, with 6 bases in between. This CDR3 region has 14 residues. The CDR3 bases are TGTGCCAGCAGCTTGGCCGGGTACCAAGAGACCCAGTACTTC. The encoded protein is CASSLAGYQETQYF. Full variable domain (missing parts from reference TRBV5-6 and TRBJ2-5): DAGVTQSPTHLIKTRGQQVTLRCSPKSGHDTVSWYQQALGQGPQFIFQYYEEEERQRGNFPDRFSGHQFPNYSSELNVNALLLGDSALYLCASSLAGYQETQYFGPGTRLLVL.

V usage is TRBV5-6 and J usage is TRBJ1-4; D is uncertain. Between the trimmed V and J ends, which lost 4 bases and 4 bases, there was a span of 17 bases. The CDR3 is 16 amino acids. The V gene's germline CDR1 is SGHDT and CDR2 YYEEEE. CDR3 region: CASSGLTVADNEKLFF. The CDR3 region has the DNA TGTGCCAGCAGCGGGTTAACAGTTGCTGATAATGAAAAACTGTTTTTT. The whole variable domain, filled in from reference TRBV5-6 and TRBJ1-4, reads DAGVTQSPTHLIKTRGQQVTLRCSPKSGHDTVSWYQQALGQGPQFIFQYYEEEERQRGNFPDRFSGHQFPNYSSELNVNALLLGDSALYLCASSGLTVADNEKLFFGSGTQLSVL.

V usage is TRBV29-1 and J usage is TRBJ2-7; maybe TRBD2 (5 bases). This CDR3 is 14 amino acids long. Deletions cut 6 bases from V and 1 base from J, with 16 bases between. The germline gives CDR1 SQVTM, CDR2 ANQGSEA. In DNA form, the CDR3 reads TGCAGCGTCGGTCTGGGAGCCCTATCCTACGAGCAGTACTTC. It specifies CSVGLGALSYEQYF.

The J gene is TRBJ2-7, the V gene TRBV6-5, with 11 bases identical to TRBD2. Losses at the gene ends were 5 bases for V and 0 bases for J; bases not matched to a gene: 3. CDR3 length: 15 residues. The germline V gene has CDR1 MNHEY and CDR2 SVGAGI. DNA for the CDR3: TGTGCCAGCAGTCTAGCGGGAGGAAGCTCCTACGAGCAGTACTTC. Its protein product is CASSLAGGSSYEQYF.

The J gene is TRBJ1-2, the V gene TRBV19, with TRBD1 matching over 7 bases. The CDR3 is 13 residues long. Germline CDR1 is LNHDA and CDR2 is SQIVND (reference sequence). With V trimmed by 11 bases and J by 0 bases, 6 bases remained unmatched. The CDR3 here is CASRTGANYGYTF. The CDR3 DNA reads as TGTGCCTCCCGGACAGGAGCTAACTATGGCTACACCTTC.

In nucleotides, the CDR3 is TGCGCCAGCAGCTTGGCCAGACAGGGGGCGGGTGGCTACACCTTC. Encoded protein: CASSLARQGAGGYTF. The chain uses TRBV5-1 and TRBJ1-2, with TRBD1 identical over 10 bases. The junction had 6 bases not matched to a gene; V was cut back by 0 bases and J by 7 bases. This CDR3 region has 15 residues. CDR1 is SGHRS and CDR2 is YFSETQ in the germline V gene.

The chain recombines TRBV2 with TRBJ2-7; D might be TRBD2 (7 bases). The CDR3 totals 15 residues. Germline-derived CDR1 and CDR2 are SNHLY and FYNNEI. V was shortened by 6 bases and J by 4 bases, with 19 bases between the two germline ends. In DNA, the CDR3 is TGTGCCAGCAGGGAACAGGGAGGGCTGCGTTACGAGCAGTACTTC. It specifies CASREQGGLRYEQYF.

V is TRBV5-1 and J is TRBJ2-1, with TRBD2 matching over 7 bases. The CDR3 contains 13 residues. Germline loops: CDR1 SGHRS, CDR2 YFSETQ. With 4 bases clipped from V and 5 bases from J, the junction kept 3 bases outside the gene matches. The CDR3 DNA reads TGCGCCAGCAGCGGGAGGGCAAACAATGAGCAGTTCTTC. Protein product: CASSGRANNEQFF. The variable domain in full, completed from reference TRBV5-1 and TRBJ2-1, reads KAGVTQTPRYLIKTRGQQVTLSCSPISGHRSVSWYQQTPGQGLQFLFEYFSETQRNKGNFPGRFSGRQFSNSRSEMNVSTLELGDSALYLCASSGRANNEQFFGPGTRLTVL.

The rearrangement joins TRBV28 to TRBJ2-3; weak D call: TRBD2 (5 bases). This CDR3 has 13 amino acids. From germline, CDR1 is MDHEN and CDR2 SYDVKM. The V end lost 3 bases, the J end lost 7 bases, and 11 bases lay between the germline ends. CDR3 sequence reads: CASSFRGRNTQYF. Written as DNA, the CDR3 is TGTGCCAGCAGTTTTCGAGGGAGAAATACGCAGTATTTT.

The V call is TRBV5-8, the J call TRBJ2-7; TRBD2 aligns across 7 bases. Losses at the gene ends were 6 bases for V and 3 bases for J; bases not matched to a gene: 9. This CDR3 region has 14 residues. CDR1 is SGHTS and CDR2 is YDEGEE in the germline V gene. The CDR3 DNA reads as TGTGCCAGCACCGACCGGGACTACCTCTACGAGCAGTACTTC. Translation: CASTDRDYLYEQYF.

V usage is TRBV7-9 and J usage is TRBJ2-3; 9 bases match TRBD1. This CDR3 region has 16 residues. Germline V CDR1 and CDR2: SEHNR, FQNEAQ (reference sequence). J lost 0 bases, V lost 5 bases, and 6 bases had no gene match. The CDR3 sequence is CASSQSGTGSTDTQYF. The CDR3 nucleotides read TGTGCCAGCAGCCAGTCCGGGACAGGGAGCACAGATACGCAGTATTTT. Full variable domain (outside the CDR3, taken from reference TRBV7-9 and TRBJ2-3): DTGVSQNPRHKITKRGQNVTFRCDPISEHNRLYWYRQTLGQGPEFLTYFQNEAQLEKSRLLSDRFSAERPKGSFSTLEIQRTEQGDSAMYLCASSQSGTGSTDTQYFGPGTRLTVL.

This chain links TRBV7-3 with TRBJ2-2; no clear D gene. CDR3 size: 13 residues. Looked up from germline, CDR1 is SGHTA and CDR2 is FQGTGA. The V and J ends lost 6 bases and 5 bases respectively, with 10 bases between them. The CDR3 loop reads CASRLSRTGELFF. The CDR3 coding sequence is TGTGCCAGCAGACTCTCGAGGACCGGGGAGCTGTTTTTT.

This clone appeared once. V usage is TRBV6-1 and J usage is TRBJ1-1; no definite D call. V gave up 1 base and J gave up 7 bases, with 13 bases separating them. CDR1 and CDR2 (germline): MNHNS, SASEGT. The CDR3 runs to 14 residues. The CDR3 here is CASSEVGGLVEAFF. The CDR3 DNA is TGTGCCAGCAGTGAAGTCGGAGGTCTTGTTGAAGCTTTCTTT.

This clone was seen only once. V is TRBV18 and J is TRBJ1-3; TRBD1 aligns across 7 bases. Looked up from germline, CDR1 is KGHSH and CDR2 is LQKENI. The ends lost 5 bases at V and 2 bases at J; junction bases unmatched: 9. This CDR3 is 16 amino acids long. CDR3 nucleotides: TGTGCCAGCTCAGCAGGGCAAGACAGGGCTGGAAACACCATATATTTT. It specifies CASSAGQDRAGNTIYF.

V is TRBV19 and J is TRBJ1-2; D not resolved. The CDR3 is 15 amino acids. Germline V CDR1 and CDR2: LNHDA, SQIVND (reference sequence). V gave up 3 bases and J gave up 5 bases, with 16 bases separating them. DNA of the CDR3: TGTGCCAGTAGTATGGTCTCAGGAAATCGGTATGGCTACACCTTC. Translating gives CASSMVSGNRYGYTF. Complete variable domain (other parts from reference TRBV19 and TRBJ1-2): DGGITQSPKYLFRKEGQNVTLSCEQNLNHDAMYWYRQDPGQGLRLIYYSQIVNDFQKGDIAEGYSVSREKKESFPLTVTSAQKNPTAFYLCASSMVSGNRYGYTFGSGTRLTVV.

The J gene is TRBJ2-3, the V gene TRBV18, with no clear D. The V end lost 3 bases, the J end lost 2 bases, and 3 bases lay between the germline ends. From germline, CDR1 is KGHSH and CDR2 LQKENI. The CDR3 runs 12 residues. CDR3 DNA sequence: TGTGCCAGCTCACCCGTCACAGATACGCAGTATTTT. Its translation is CASSPVTDTQYF.